Presented here are 17 T cell receptor beta chains from one specimen sequenced in a study of shared clonotypes between healthy human individuals. Profiling relied on immunoSEQ multiplex PCR, and the TCRdb table lists in-frame clones only, not all of them. Of some 2 million clones listed, less than 95% were seen once; the top ten hold roughly 1%. Positive CCR7 selection of CD45RO-negative cells yielded the naive CD8 cells, and terminally differentiated effector memory CD45RA+ cells were excluded. Source material: naive CD8+ T cells sorted from blood. The source is a man aged 18 to 30 in good health.

Remarks on this clone: The identical CDR3 is also encoded by other nucleotide sequences in the sample. This chain joins TRBV5-4 and TRBJ2-3, with TRBD2 identical over 8 bases. CDR1 and CDR2 (germline): SGHNT, YYREEE (reference sequence). The CDR3 is 14 amino acids. V lost 2 bases, J lost 2 bases, and 1 base stayed unmatched. Here the CDR3 DNA reads TGTGCCAGCAGCTTTAGCGGGGCCACAGATACGCAGTATTTT. Its translation: CASSFSGATDTQYF.

This chain uses TRBV12-5 with TRBJ1-5; 8 nucleotides match TRBD1. V shed 2 bases, J shed 3 bases, and the junction held 12 bases outside the gene matches. Germline values: CDR1 LGHNT, CDR2 FRNRAP. This CDR3 contains 18 residues. The CDR3 is CASGLRTGSLFVNQPQHF. As DNA, the CDR3 is TGTGCTAGTGGTTTGAGGACAGGGAGCCTATTTGTCAATCAGCCCCAGCATTTT.

The rearrangement joins TRBV9 to TRBJ2-1; TRBD2 matches 8 bases. Trimming cost V 6 bases and J 9 bases; bases outside gene matches: 14. Germline CDR1 reads SGDLS; CDR2 reads YYNGEE. CDR3 size: 15 residues. The CDR3 DNA follows: TGTGCCAGCACAACCACGGGGGGGGCTGGGAGTGAGCAGTTCTTC. It yields the protein CASTTTGGAGSEQFF. Based on the CDR3 plus reference TRBV9 and TRBJ2-1, the full variable domain is DSGVTQTPKHLITATGQRVTLRCSPRSGDLSVYWYQQSLDQGLQFLIQYYNGEERAKGNILERFSAQQFPDLHSELNLSSLELGDSALYFCASTTTGGAGSEQFFGPGTRLTVL.

This clone was picked up one time. The chain links TRBV9 to TRBJ1-3; no reliable D call. Germline V gives CDR1 SGDLS, CDR2 YYNGEE. CDR3 length: 14 amino acids. V was shortened by 0 bases and J by 8 bases, with 12 bases between the two germline ends. CDR3 coding DNA: TGTGCCAGCAGCGTAGACCCGTTCGAGCACACCATATATTTT. Translation: CASSVDPFEHTIYF.

With respect to this clone: This same CDR3 is encoded by further DNA sequences in the sample. The rearrangement joins TRBV27 to TRBJ1-4, with D hard to call. The CDR3 spans 15 residues. Trimming pared 0 bases from V and 0 bases from J, leaving 5 bases between. The germline V gene has CDR1 MNHEY and CDR2 SMNVEV (reference sequence). The CDR3 loop reads CASSLSGATNEKLFF. CDR3 in DNA: TGTGCCAGCAGTTTATCAGGAGCAACTAATGAAAAACTGTTTTTT.

Details on this clone: This sample includes further DNA sequences coding for the same CDR3. The chain couples TRBV5-1 to TRBJ2-7; 10 bases are shared with TRBD2. Trimming removed 4 bases from V and 3 bases from J; junction bases left unmatched: 4. The CDR3 extends over 14 amino acids. Germline lookup yields CDR1 SGHRS and CDR2 YFSETQ. CDR3 nucleotides: TGCGCCAGCAGCCTAGCGGGAGTTGGCTACGAGCAGTACTTC. Its translation is CASSLAGVGYEQYF.

In this sample, this clone turned up once. The rearrangement uses TRBV9 and TRBJ2-3; D remains unclear. This CDR3 region has 14 residues. From germline, CDR1 is SGDLS and CDR2 YYNGEE. The ends were cut back, 4 bases at V and 3 bases at J, with 12 bases in the middle. In DNA, the CDR3 is TGTGCCAGCAGCCCCCTAGGAGTTACAGATACGCAGTATTTT. Amino acid sequence: CASSPLGVTDTQYF.

This chain links TRBV6-6 with TRBJ2-7; the D call may be TRBD1 or TRBD2 (5 bases each). The CDR3 loop spans 13 amino acids. V lost 5 bases, J lost 1 base, and 9 bases lay in between. Germline lookup yields CDR1 MNHNY and CDR2 SVGAGI (reference sequence). CDR3 amino acids: CASSGTDSYEQYF. CDR3 nucleotides: TGTGCCAGCAGTGGGACGGATTCCTACGAGCAGTACTTC.

This chain connects TRBV27 to TRBJ1-6, with TRBD1 matching 10 bases. The germline gives CDR1 MNHEY, CDR2 SMNVEV (reference sequence). This CDR3 contains 18 residues. The J segment lost 7 bases and the V segment lost 0 bases, leaving 9 bases of the junction unmatched. CDR3 loop: CASSLSWPGQGLNSPLHF. CDR3 in DNA: TGTGCCAGCAGTTTATCTTGGCCGGGACAGGGGCTCAATTCACCCCTCCACTTT.

The J gene is TRBJ2-1, the V gene TRBV4-3, with D perhaps TRBD2 (7 bases). Germline V lookup: CDR1 LGHNA, CDR2 YSLEER. V lost 4 bases and J 1 base, leaving 14 bases between the germline ends. The CDR3 is 16 amino acids. DNA for the CDR3: TGCGCCAGCAGCCGGGGGGGCGCGGGATCCTACAATGAGCAGTTCTTC. Residues: CASSRGGAGSYNEQFF.

The chain employs TRBV30 and TRBJ1-1; TRBD1 matches 9 bases. Germline values: CDR1 GTSNPN, CDR2 SVGIG (reference sequence). V dropped 2 bases and J dropped 4; count of bases not matched to a gene: 11. The CDR3 totals 16 residues. The CDR3 reads CAWSYLLRTGATEAFF. The DNA for the CDR3 is TGTGCCTGGAGTTATCTCCTTAGGACAGGGGCCACTGAAGCTTTCTTT.

This clone was recorded only once. The J gene is TRBJ2-1, the V gene TRBV27; D is undetermined. Germline CDR1 reads MNHEY; CDR2 reads SMNVEV (reference sequence). The V end lost 3 bases, the J end lost 5 bases, and 8 bases lay between the germline ends. The CDR3 has 13 residues. As DNA, the CDR3 is TGTGCCAGCAGTTTCGAGAACGACAATGAGCAGTTCTTC. Translated: CASSFENDNEQFF.

The chain links TRBV27 to TRBJ2-3; D uncertain. Germline V CDR1 and CDR2: MNHEY, SMNVEV (reference sequence). The CDR3 covers 18 residues. V lost 0 bases, J lost 2 bases, and 18 bases lay in between. CDR3 loop: CASSLSTPASWSTDTQYF. As DNA, the CDR3 is TGTGCCAGCAGTTTATCGACGCCGGCTAGTTGGTCCACAGATACGCAGTATTTT.

The chain has TRBV5-6 and TRBJ1-2; D may be TRBD1 (5 bases). The CDR3 consists of 13 residues. Germline CDR1 SGHDT, CDR2 YYEEEE. Between the trimmed V and J ends, which lost 1 base and 9 bases, there was a span of 13 bases. The CDR3 DNA follows: TGTGCCAGCAGCTTGACACCGGCAGGGAGCTACACCTTC. Protein sequence: CASSLTPAGSYTF.

The V call is TRBV7-9, the J call TRBJ2-7; unclear D gene. The CDR3 runs 14 residues. Germline V gene data show CDR1 as SEHNR and CDR2 as FQNEAQ (reference sequence). Trimming stripped 3 bases from V and 2 bases from J, with 11 bases between. This CDR3 reads CASSLGSAAYEQYF. The CDR3 DNA follows: TGTGCCAGCAGCTTGGGGTCAGCCGCCTACGAGCAGTACTTC. The full variable domain, with the rest looked up from reference TRBV7-9 and TRBJ2-7, is DTGVSQNPRHKITKRGQNVTFRCDPISEHNRLYWYRQTLGQGPEFLTYFQNEAQLEKSRLLSDRFSAERPKGSFSTLEIQRTEQGDSAMYLCASSLGSAAYEQYFGPGTRLTVT.

The rearrangement links TRBV27 to TRBJ2-7, with D perhaps TRBD2 (7 bases). The CDR3 spans 12 residues. V lost 6 bases to trimming and J lost 4 bases, with 10 bases between them. Germline-derived CDR1 and CDR2 are MNHEY and SMNVEV (reference sequence). The CDR3 DNA reads as TGTGCCAGCAGACAGGGAGGGTACGAGCAGTACTTC. Amino acids: CASRQGGYEQYF.

This clone showed up just once. This sequence joins TRBV4-3 and TRBJ2-1; D is uncertain. V lost 3 bases and J lost 0, with 9 bases in between. The CDR3 is 15 residues long. CDR1 LGHNA and CDR2 YSLEER come from the germline V gene. CDR3 sequence: CASSQARSSYNEQFF. CDR3 bases: TGCGCCAGCAGCCAGGCGCGGAGCTCCTACAATGAGCAGTTCTTC.